This TCR beta chain was sequenced in a study of CD8 T cells in Susac syndrome. Random hexamers served to reverse transcribe roughly 0.45 to 1 ug RNA. A single record per CDR3 protein comes from TCRdb applying MiXCR to the immunoSEQ multiplex PCR reads. The sample shows about 200,000 distinct CDR3 sequences, around 93% of them seen only once. Deletions cut 0 bases from V and 4 bases from J, with 12 bases between. The CDR3 contains 16 residues. The germline V gene has CDR1 LGHNA and CDR2 YNFKEQ. The source of this sequence is a human donor with multiple sclerosis. The V gene is TRBV4-2, the J gene TRBJ2-2, with a possible D match to TRBD1 (6 bases). The material sequenced was CD4+ T cells from PBMCs. The CDR3 loop is CASSQDANRVTGELFF. In DNA, the CDR3 is TGTGCCAGCAGCCAAGATGCGAACAGGGTCACCGGGGAGCTGTTTTTT.